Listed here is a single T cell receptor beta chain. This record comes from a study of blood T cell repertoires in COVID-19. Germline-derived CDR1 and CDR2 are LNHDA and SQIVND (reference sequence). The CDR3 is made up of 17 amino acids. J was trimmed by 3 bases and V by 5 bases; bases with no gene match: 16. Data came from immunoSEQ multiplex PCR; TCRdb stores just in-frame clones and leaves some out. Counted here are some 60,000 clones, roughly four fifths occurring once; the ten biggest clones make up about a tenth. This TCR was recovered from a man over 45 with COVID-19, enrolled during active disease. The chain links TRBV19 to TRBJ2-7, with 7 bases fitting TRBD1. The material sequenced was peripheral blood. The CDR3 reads CASSASLGAGGIYEQYF. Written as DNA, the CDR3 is TGTGCCAGTAGTGCCTCCCTTGGGGCAGGGGGAATCTACGAGCAGTACTTC.